This is a list of T cell receptor beta chains from one sample in a study of T cell repertoires in cytomegalovirus infection. Via MiXCR, TCRdb re-called the reads, giving one row per CDR3 protein. The profile covers some 350,000 distinct CDR3 sequences, with about 32% appearing a single time and roughly 14% taken by the ten largest. Their antigens remain unidentified. The specimen was cultured PBMCs, collected from culture after CMV antigen stimulation. The receptor set was obtained from a human donor in good health (CMV status not recorded). Some clones in this sample may be carry-over from other donors' samples. CDR3s include the opening cysteine and the closing phenylalanine or tryptophan. The D gene is left open where the match is weak. Clone size is shown for a subset of rows, as once, few, many or a class of expanded clone.

CASSPAGGNIQYF,TGCGCCAGCAGCCCAGCAGGGGGGAACATTCAGTACTTC,TRBV5-1,.,TRBJ2-4,few
CAISAVVKDYEQYF,TGTGCCATCAGTGCGGTCGTAAAAGACTACGAGCAGTACTTC,TRBV10-3,.,TRBJ2-7,few
CASGLVTWGEQFF,TGTGCTAGTGGTTTGGTAACTTGGGGTGAGCAGTTCTTC,TRBV12-5,.,TRBJ2-1,.
CASSQLRGPGELFF,TGTGCCAGCAGCCAACTCCGGGGCCCCGGGGAGCTGTTTTTT,TRBV7-2,.,TRBJ2-2,.
CAWSPIRNYGYTF,TGTGCCTGGAGCCCAATACGGAACTATGGCTACACCTTC,TRBV30,.,TRBJ1-2,.
CSASSGGYEQYF,TGCAGTGCTAGTTCAGGGGGCTACGAGCAGTACTTC,TRBV20-1,TRBD1,TRBJ2-7,few
CASSSPSGTPGNEQFF,TGTGCCAGCAGCTCACCTTCGGGGACCCCTGGCAATGAGCAGTTCTTC,TRBV7-8,.,TRBJ2-1,few
CSASFGRVLAGSTQYF,TGCAGTGCTAGTTTTGGAAGGGTGCTAGCGGGAAGTACGCAGTATTTT,TRBV20-1,TRBD2,TRBJ2-3,.
CASSPEPGTRANEQFF,TGTGCCAGCAGCCCAGAACCCGGGACTAGGGCTAATGAGCAGTTCTTC,TRBV7-2,TRBD2,TRBJ2-1,.
CASSPGTKSGNTIYF,TGTGCCAGCAGCCCAGGCACCAAGAGTGGAAACACCATATATTTT,TRBV5-4,.,TRBJ1-3,.
CASSPTISGANVLTF,TGTGCCAGCAGCCCTACTATCTCTGGGGCCAACGTCCTGACTTTC,TRBV7-2,.,TRBJ2-6,.
CASSIGASGDNEQFF,TGTGCCAGTAGTATAGGAGCCTCGGGGGACAATGAGCAGTTCTTC,TRBV19,.,TRBJ2-1,.
CSRLARQTATNSPLHF,TGCAGCCGGCTAGCGAGGCAGACCGCCACCAATTCACCCCTCCACTTT,TRBV20-1,.,TRBJ1-6,.
CASSLIAGANTGELFF,TGTGCCAGCAGCTTAATAGCGGGAGCGAACACCGGGGAGCTGTTTTTT,TRBV11-3,TRBD2,TRBJ2-2,.
CASVPQTGQRGGYTF,TGTGCCAGCGTTCCCCAAACGGGCCAGCGGGGTGGCTACACCTTC,TRBV7-9,.,TRBJ1-2,.
CASSPDPITGELFF,TGTGCCAGCAGCCCGGACCCAATCACCGGGGAGCTGTTTTTT,TRBV7-2,.,TRBJ2-2,.
CASRPEGNIYNEQFF,TGTGCCAGCAGGCCGGAGGGGAACATATACAATGAGCAGTTCTTC,TRBV7-2,.,TRBJ2-1,.
CASSISGGSWYGYTF,TGTGCCAGTAGTATCTCAGGGGGCTCCTGGTATGGCTACACCTTC,TRBV19,TRBD1,TRBJ1-2,.
CSAGLAGGRGNEQFF,TGCAGTGCTGGACTAGCGGGAGGTAGGGGCAATGAGCAGTTCTTC,TRBV20-1,TRBD2,TRBJ2-1,.
CASSLEWVGSHEQYF,TGTGCCAGCAGCTTGGAGTGGGTGGGGAGCCACGAGCAGTACTTC,TRBV11-1,.,TRBJ2-7,few
CASSPGWLSSRANVLTF,TGTGCCAGCAGCCCGGGCTGGTTATCGAGTAGGGCCAACGTCCTGACTTTC,TRBV7-2,.,TRBJ2-6,many
CASSLRAGEGTDTQYF,TGTGCCAGCAGCCTGCGAGCGGGTGAGGGCACAGATACGCAGTATTTT,TRBV11-3,.,TRBJ2-3,.
CASGAAAYNEQFF,TGTGCCAGCGGTGCAGCGGCCTACAATGAGCAGTTCTTC,TRBV7-2,.,TRBJ2-1,.
CSVEKLAGAGETQYF,TGCAGCGTTGAGAAGCTCGCGGGAGCGGGGGAGACCCAGTACTTC,TRBV29-1,TRBD2,TRBJ2-5,few
CASSMGYTQYF,TGTGCCAGCAGCATGGGGTATACGCAGTATTTT,TRBV7-2,.,TRBJ2-3,many
CASSFGTPLRETQYF,TGCGCCAGCAGCTTCGGGACTCCGCTTCGGGAGACCCAGTACTTC,TRBV5-1,.,TRBJ2-5,.
CASRDDRVGGYTF,TGTGCCAGTAGAGACGACAGGGTAGGAGGCTACACCTTC,TRBV19,TRBD1,TRBJ1-2,few
CASSEGQASNQPQHF,TGTGCCAGCAGCGAGGGACAAGCTAGCAATCAGCCCCAGCATTTT,TRBV2,.,TRBJ1-5,few
CASSRLSGNGQETQYF,TGTGCCAGCAGCCGACTTAGCGGGAACGGACAAGAGACCCAGTACTTC,TRBV4-2,TRBD2,TRBJ2-5,many
CASSKGRTVSYEQYF,TGTGCCAGCAGTAAAGGGAGGACAGTTTCCTACGAGCAGTACTTC,TRBV12-3/TRBV12-4,.,TRBJ2-7,once
CASRGSGSSTDTQYF,TGTGCCAGCCGAGGTAGCGGGAGCAGCACAGATACGCAGTATTTT,TRBV19,TRBD2,TRBJ2-3,.
CASSYLSRLAGISGANVLTF,TGTGCCAGCAGTTACCTCTCCAGACTAGCGGGTATCTCTGGGGCCAACGTCCTGACTTTC,TRBV6-5,TRBD2,TRBJ2-6,.
CASSSRFGTGVEAFF,TGTGCCAGCAGCTCCCGTTTCGGGACAGGGGTAGAGGCTTTCTTT,TRBV7-8,TRBD1,TRBJ1-1,many
CAISERIGGQRSISEQFF,TGTGCCATCAGTGAAAGGATCGGAGGGCAGCGAAGCATCAGTGAGCAGTTCTTC,TRBV10-3,.,TRBJ2-1,few
CASSSIKKRDSYNEQFF,TGTGCCAGCAGCTCCATTAAGAAGCGGGACTCCTACAATGAGCAGTTCTTC,TRBV7-6,TRBD2,TRBJ2-1,.
CASSPESANQPQHF,TGTGCCAGCAGCCCCGAATCGGCAAATCAGCCCCAGCATTTT,TRBV6-6,.,TRBJ1-5,.
CASSRGQGSKAFF,TGTGCCAGCAGCCGGGGACAGGGGTCGAAAGCTTTCTTT,TRBV6-8,TRBD1,TRBJ1-1,once
CASTQDSTSTDTQYF,TGCGCCAGCACCCAGGACAGTACTAGCACAGATACGCAGTATTTT,TRBV5-1,.,TRBJ2-3,.
CASSPTRTGTGDNAEAFF,TGTGCCAGCAGCCCAACTCGTACCGGGACAGGTGATAATGCTGAAGCTTTCTTT,TRBV11-2,TRBD1,TRBJ1-1,.
CASSQVESGEQETQYF,TGTGCCAGCAGCCAAGTCGAGTCAGGGGAACAAGAGACCCAGTACTTC,TRBV4-2,.,TRBJ2-5,once
CASSLDHALGNEQFF,TGTGCCAGCAGCTTAGATCACGCCCTAGGAAATGAGCAGTTCTTC,TRBV11-2,.,TRBJ2-1,.
CASSDLTGGGTQYF,TGTGCCAGCAGCGACCTTACGGGGGGGGGGACCCAGTACTTC,TRBV11-3,TRBD2,TRBJ2-5,few
CASRVIGGDSPYNEQFF,TGTGCCAGTAGGGTGATCGGGGGGGACAGCCCCTACAATGAGCAGTTCTTC,TRBV19,.,TRBJ2-1,.